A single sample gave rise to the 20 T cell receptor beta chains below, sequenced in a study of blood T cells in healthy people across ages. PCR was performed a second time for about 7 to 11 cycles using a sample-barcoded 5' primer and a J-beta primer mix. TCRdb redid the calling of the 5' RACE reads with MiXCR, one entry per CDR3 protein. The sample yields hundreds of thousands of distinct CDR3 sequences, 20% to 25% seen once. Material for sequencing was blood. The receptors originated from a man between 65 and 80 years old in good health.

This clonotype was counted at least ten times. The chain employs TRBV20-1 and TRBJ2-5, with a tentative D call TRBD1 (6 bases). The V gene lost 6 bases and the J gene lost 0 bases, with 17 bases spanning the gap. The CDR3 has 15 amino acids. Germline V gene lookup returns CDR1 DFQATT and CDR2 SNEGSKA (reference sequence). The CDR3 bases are TGCAGTGCGGGAATGGGGGCCAGGCACCAAGAGACCCAGTACTTC. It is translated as CSAGMGARHQETQYF.

In nucleotides, the CDR3 is TGTGCCACCCAGGTCCTCCTCTATGGCTACACCTTC. Protein product: CATQVLLYGYTF. This chain links TRBV21-1 with TRBJ1-2. TRBV21-1 is deemed a pseudogene. The CDR3 is 12 amino acids.

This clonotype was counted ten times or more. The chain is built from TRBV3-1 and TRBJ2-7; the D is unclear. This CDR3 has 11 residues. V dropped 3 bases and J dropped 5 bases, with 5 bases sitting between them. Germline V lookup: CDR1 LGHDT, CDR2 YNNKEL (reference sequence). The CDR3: CASSQRNEQYF. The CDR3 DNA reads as TGTGCCAGCAGCCAGAGGAACGAGCAGTACTTC.

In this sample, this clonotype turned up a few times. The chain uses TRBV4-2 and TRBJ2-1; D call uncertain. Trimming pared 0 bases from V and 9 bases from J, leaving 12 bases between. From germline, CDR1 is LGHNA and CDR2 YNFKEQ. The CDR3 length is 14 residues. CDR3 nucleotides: TGTGCCAGCAGCCAAGACGTCACGGGCACTGAGCAGTTCTTC. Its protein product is CASSQDVTGTEQFF.

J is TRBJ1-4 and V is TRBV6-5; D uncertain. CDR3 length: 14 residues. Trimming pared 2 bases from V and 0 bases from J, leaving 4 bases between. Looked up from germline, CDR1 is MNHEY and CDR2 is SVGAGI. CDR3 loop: CASSYKATNEKLFF. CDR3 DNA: TGTGCCAGCAGTTACAAAGCAACTAATGAAAAACTGTTTTTT.

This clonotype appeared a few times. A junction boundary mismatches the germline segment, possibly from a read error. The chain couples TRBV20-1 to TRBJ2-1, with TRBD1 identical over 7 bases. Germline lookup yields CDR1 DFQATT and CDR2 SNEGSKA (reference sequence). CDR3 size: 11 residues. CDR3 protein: CGATGVDEQFF. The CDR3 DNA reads TGCGGTGCTACAGGGGTCGATGAGCAGTTCTTC.

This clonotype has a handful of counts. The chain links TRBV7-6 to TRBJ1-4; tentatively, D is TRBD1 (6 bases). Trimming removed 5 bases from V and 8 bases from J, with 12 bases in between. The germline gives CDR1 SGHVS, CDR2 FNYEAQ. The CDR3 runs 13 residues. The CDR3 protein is CASSTGGGEKLFF. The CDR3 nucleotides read TGTGCCAGCAGCACCGGGGGCGGGGAAAAACTGTTTTTT.

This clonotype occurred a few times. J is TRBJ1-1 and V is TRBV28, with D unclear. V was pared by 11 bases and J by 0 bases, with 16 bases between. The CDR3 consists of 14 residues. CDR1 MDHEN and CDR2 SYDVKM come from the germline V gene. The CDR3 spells CAAARITMNTEAFF. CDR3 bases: TGTGCCGCCGCTCGGATTACTATGAACACTGAAGCTTTCTTT. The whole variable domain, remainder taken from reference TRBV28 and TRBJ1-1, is DVKVTQSSRYLVKRTGEKVFLECVQDMDHENMFWYRQDPGLGLRLIYFSYDVKMKEKGDIPEGYSVSREKKERFSLILESASTNQTSMYLCAAARITMNTEAFFGQGTRLTVV.

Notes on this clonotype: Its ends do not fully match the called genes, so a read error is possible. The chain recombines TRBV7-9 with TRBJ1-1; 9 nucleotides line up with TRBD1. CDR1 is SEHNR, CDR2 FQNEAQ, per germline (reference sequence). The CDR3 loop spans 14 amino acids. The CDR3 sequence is CSSLVSGQGSQAFF. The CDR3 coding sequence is TGTTCCAGCTTGGTGTCAGGACAGGGGAGTCAAGCTTTCTTT.

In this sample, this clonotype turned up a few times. CDR3 sequence (DNA): TGTGCCAGCAGTTACGCCGGGACTGAGTACCATGAGCAGTTCTTC. Translated: CASSYAGTEYHEQFF. V gene TRBV7-2 combines with J gene TRBJ2-5; TRBD2 might be the D (6 bases). Matching the DNA end better, TRBJ2-1 makes the J call doubtful. Germline CDR1 SGHTA, CDR2 FQGNSA. CDR3 size: 15 residues.

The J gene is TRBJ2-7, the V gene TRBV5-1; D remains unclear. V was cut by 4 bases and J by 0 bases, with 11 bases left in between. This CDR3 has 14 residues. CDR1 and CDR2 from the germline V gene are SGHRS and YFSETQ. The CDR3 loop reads CASSALPTSYEQYF. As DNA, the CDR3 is TGCGCCAGCAGCGCACTCCCGACCTCCTACGAGCAGTACTTC. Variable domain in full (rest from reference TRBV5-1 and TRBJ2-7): KAGVTQTPRYLIKTRGQQVTLSCSPISGHRSVSWYQQTPGQGLQFLFEYFSETQRNKGNFPGRFSGRQFSNSRSEMNVSTLELGDSALYLCASSALPTSYEQYFGPGTRLTVT.

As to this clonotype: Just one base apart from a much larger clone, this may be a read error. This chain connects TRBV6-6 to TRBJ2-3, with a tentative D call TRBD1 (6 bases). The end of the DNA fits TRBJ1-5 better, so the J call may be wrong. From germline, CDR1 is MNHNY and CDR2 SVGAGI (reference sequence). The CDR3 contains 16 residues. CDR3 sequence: CASSYSGGPSTDTQHF. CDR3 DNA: TGTGCCAGCAGTTACTCTGGGGGCCCTAGCACAGATACGCAGCATTTT.

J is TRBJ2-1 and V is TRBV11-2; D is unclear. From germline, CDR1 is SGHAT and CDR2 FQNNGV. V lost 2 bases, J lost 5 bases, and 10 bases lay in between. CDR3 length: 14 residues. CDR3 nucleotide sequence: TGTGCCAGCAGCTTACATGCGGCTGACAATGAGCAGTTCTTC. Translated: CASSLHAADNEQFF.

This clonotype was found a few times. For the CDR3, the DNA is TGTGCCAGCAGCCCCGGGACAGTACGTGAAAAACTGTTTTTT. Amino acid sequence: CASSPGTVREKLFF. The V gene is TRBV9, the J gene TRBJ1-4, with 7 nucleotides matching TRBD1. Looked up from germline, CDR1 is SGDLS and CDR2 is YYNGEE. With 4 bases clipped from V and 7 bases from J, the junction kept 7 bases outside the gene matches. CDR3 length: 14 amino acids.

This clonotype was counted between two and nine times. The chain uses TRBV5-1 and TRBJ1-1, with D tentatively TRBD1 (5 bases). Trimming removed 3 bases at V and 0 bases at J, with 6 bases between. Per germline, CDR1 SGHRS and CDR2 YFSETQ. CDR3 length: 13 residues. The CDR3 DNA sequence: TGCGCCAGCAGCTGGGACCTGAACACTGAAGCTTTCTTT. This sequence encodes CASSWDLNTEAFF.

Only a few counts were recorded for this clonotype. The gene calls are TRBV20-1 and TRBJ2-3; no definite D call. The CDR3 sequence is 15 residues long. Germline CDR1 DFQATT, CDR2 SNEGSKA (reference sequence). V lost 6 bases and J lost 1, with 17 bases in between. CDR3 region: CSAPPPSQGTDTQYF. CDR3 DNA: TGCAGTGCGCCACCTCCGTCCCAGGGCACAGATACGCAGTATTTT.

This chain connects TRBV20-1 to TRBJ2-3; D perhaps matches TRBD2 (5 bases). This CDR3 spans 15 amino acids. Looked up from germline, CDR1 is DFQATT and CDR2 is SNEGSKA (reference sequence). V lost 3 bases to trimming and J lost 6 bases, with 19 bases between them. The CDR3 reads CSASRTGNLRDTQYF. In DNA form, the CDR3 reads TGCAGTGCTAGCCGCACGGGGAACCTAAGGGATACGCAGTATTTT.

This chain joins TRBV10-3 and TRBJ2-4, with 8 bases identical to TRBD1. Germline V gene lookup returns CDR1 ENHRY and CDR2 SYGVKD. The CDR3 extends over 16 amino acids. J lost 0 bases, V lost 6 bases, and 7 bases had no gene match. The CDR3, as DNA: TGTGCCATCAGGCCCGGGACAGGCCTAGCCAAAAACATTCAGTACTTC. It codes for CAIRPGTGLAKNIQYF.

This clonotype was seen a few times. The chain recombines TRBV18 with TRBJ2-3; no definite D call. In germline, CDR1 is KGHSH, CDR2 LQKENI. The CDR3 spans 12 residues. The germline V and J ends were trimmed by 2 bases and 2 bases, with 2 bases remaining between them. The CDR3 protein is CASSPVTDTQYF. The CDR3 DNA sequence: TGTGCCAGCTCACCAGTCACAGATACGCAGTATTTT.

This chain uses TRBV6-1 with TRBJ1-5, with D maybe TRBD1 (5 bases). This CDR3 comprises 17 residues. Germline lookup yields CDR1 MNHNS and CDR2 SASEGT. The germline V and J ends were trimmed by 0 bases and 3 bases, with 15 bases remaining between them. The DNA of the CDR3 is TGTGCCAGCAGTGAAGCGCTTCTCGGGACCCACAATCAGCCCCAGCATTTT. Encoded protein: CASSEALLGTHNQPQHF.